This paragraph reports one TCR beta chain. The source material, RNA transcripts, was used to amplify TCR beta CDR3 regions. RT-PCR in the first round (using the HTBI primer set) targeted the TCR CDR3. TCRdb used MiXCR to reprocess the multiplex PCR reads, holding one entry per CDR3 protein. The table records about 640,000 distinct CDR3 sequences, under 25% of them present only once. These data originate in a study of T cells in Graves' hyperthyroidism and ophthalmopathy. In the study overall: Peripheral blood was acquired at first diagnosis, ahead of any therapy whatsoever.

Investigators excluded patients with uncontrolled infection, other autoimmune disease, pregnancy or lactation. From germline, CDR1 is MNHNS and CDR2 SASEGT. This CDR3 has 18 residues. The trim removed 4 bases at V and 0 bases at J, leaving 11 bases unmatched. The clonotype comes from a young man with Graves' ophthalmopathy. V and J are TRBV6-1 and TRBJ2-3, with 9 bases matching TRBD2. The source material was blood. In DNA form, the CDR3 reads TGTGCCAGCAGTGTAAGGGGGGCGACTAGCGGTAGCACAGATACGCAGTATTTT. The encoded protein is CASSVRGATSGSTDTQYF.